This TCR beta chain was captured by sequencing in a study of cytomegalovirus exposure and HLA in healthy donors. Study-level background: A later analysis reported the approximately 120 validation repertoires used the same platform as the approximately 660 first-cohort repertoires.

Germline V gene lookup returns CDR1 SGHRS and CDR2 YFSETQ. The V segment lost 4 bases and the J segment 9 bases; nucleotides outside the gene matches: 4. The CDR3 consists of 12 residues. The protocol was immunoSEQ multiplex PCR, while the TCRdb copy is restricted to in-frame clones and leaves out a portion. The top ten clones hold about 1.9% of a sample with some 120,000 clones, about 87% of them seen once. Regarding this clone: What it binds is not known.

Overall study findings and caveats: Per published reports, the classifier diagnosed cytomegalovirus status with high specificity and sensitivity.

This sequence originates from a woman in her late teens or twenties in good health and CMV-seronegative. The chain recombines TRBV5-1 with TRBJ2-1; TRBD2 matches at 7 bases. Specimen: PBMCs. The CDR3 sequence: CASSPAGVEQFF. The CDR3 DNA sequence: TGCGCCAGCAGCCCGGCGGGAGTTGAGCAGTTCTTC.